A single sample gave rise to the 7 T cell receptor beta chains below, sequenced in a study of control samples from healthy donors and cancer patients. Data came from immunoSEQ multiplex PCR; TCRdb stores just in-frame clones and leaves some out. The table shows some 130,000 clones, with about nine tenths occurring only once. Sequenced: blood. Receptor source: a man aged 18 to 30 in good health.

The rearrangement uses TRBV19 and TRBJ2-1; TRBD2 agrees at 12 bases. The V gene's germline CDR1 is LNHDA and CDR2 SQIVND (reference sequence). V trimming: 7 bases; J trimming: 0 bases; junction bases outside the gene matches: 7. The CDR3 has 17 amino acids. The CDR3 sequence is CASMGTSGLNSYNEQFF. The CDR3 coding sequence is TGTGCCAGTATGGGGACTAGCGGGCTGAACTCCTACAATGAGCAGTTCTTC.

The chain recombines TRBV19 with TRBJ2-5, with 10 bases fitting TRBD1. Germline V gene data show CDR1 as LNHDA and CDR2 as SQIVND (reference sequence). This CDR3 spans 15 amino acids. V shed 7 bases and J 4 bases; nucleotides not matched to a gene: 9. CDR3 sequence (DNA): TGTGCCAGTATCGGTCGGGGGGACAGGGGAGAGACCCAGTACTTC. It is translated as CASIGRGDRGETQYF.

V and J are TRBV13 and TRBJ2-3; D perhaps matches TRBD1 (6 bases). The CDR3 consists of 16 residues. Trimming stripped 6 bases from V and 1 base from J, with 17 bases between. CDR1 is PRHDT and CDR2 is FYEKMQ in the germline V gene (reference sequence). The DNA for the CDR3 is TGTGCCAGCAGTCCGGGGACAATCGTGGGCACAGATACGCAGTATTTT. Encoded protein: CASSPGTIVGTDTQYF.

V is TRBV6-6 and J is TRBJ2-7; tentative D call: TRBD2 (6 bases). V dropped 4 bases and J dropped 2 bases, with 12 bases sitting between them. The CDR3 is 14 amino acids. CDR1 MNHNY and CDR2 SVGAGI come from the germline V gene (reference sequence). CDR3 in DNA: TGTGCCAGCAGTTCCCCGACTAGTACCTACGAGCAGTACGTC. Translating gives CASSSPTSTYEQYV.

This chain uses TRBV19 with TRBJ1-1; D possibly corresponds to TRBD1 (5 bases). Trimming removed 1 base at V and 7 bases at J, with 13 bases between. Germline V gene sequence: CDR1 LNHDA, CDR2 SQIVND (reference sequence). This CDR3 spans 14 amino acids. CDR3 nucleotides: TGTGCCAGTAGTATAGGCGGGGGGACGGGTGAAGCTTTCTTT. Protein: CASSIGGGTGEAFF.

The CDR3 DNA is TGTGCCAGCAGTTTAACCGGACTAGCAAGCTCCTACGAGCAGTACGTC. It specifies CASSLTGLASSYEQYV. This chain connects TRBV27 to TRBJ2-7, with 8 positions matching TRBD2. The CDR3 sequence is 16 residues long. The germline CDR1 and CDR2 sequences are MNHEY and SMNVEV (reference sequence). V was clipped by 2 bases and J by 0 bases; unmatched bases: 6.

The chain recombines TRBV27 with TRBJ2-1; 8 bases align to TRBD2. This CDR3 region has 18 residues. V lost 1 base to trimming and J lost 6 bases; unmatched junction nucleotides: 14. Germline CDR1 is MNHEY and CDR2 is SMNVEV (reference sequence). The CDR3 DNA reads TGTGCCAGCAGTTTATTTAGCGGGACTCCCCCGGGGGTCAATGAGCAGTTCTTC. The encoded protein is CASSLFSGTPPGVNEQFF.